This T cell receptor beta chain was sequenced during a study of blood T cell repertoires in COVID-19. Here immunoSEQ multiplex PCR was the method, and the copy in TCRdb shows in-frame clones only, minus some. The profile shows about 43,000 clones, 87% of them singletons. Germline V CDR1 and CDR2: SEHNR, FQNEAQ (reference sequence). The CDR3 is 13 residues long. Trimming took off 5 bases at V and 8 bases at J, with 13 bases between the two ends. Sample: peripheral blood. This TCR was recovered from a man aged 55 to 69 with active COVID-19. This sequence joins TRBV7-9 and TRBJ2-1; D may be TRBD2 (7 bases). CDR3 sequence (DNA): TGTGCCAGCAGCCGCGGGGGCATCGATGAGCAGTTCTTC. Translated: CASSRGGIDEQFF.